This T cell receptor beta chain was profiled in a study of T cells in Graves' hyperthyroidism and ophthalmopathy. Regarding the study as a whole: A 13 V-J signature model discriminated ophthalmopathy versus stable hyperthyroidism.

RNA transcripts yielded amplified TCR beta CDR3 regions. The HTBI primer set served for first-round RT-PCR of the TCR CDR3. TCRdb reprocessed the multiplex PCR reads via MiXCR and lists one record per CDR3 protein. The sample has about 640,000 distinct CDR3 sequences, less than 25% seen once. Among ophthalmopathy patients, the Clinical Activity Score reached at least 3, the NOSPECS grade reached at least 4, and duration remained under 3 months. CDR1 is MDHEN and CDR2 is SYDVKM in the germline V gene. The CDR3 loop spans 13 amino acids. Trimming took 5 bases from V and 7 from J, leaving 14 bases between them. With regard to this clonotype: As yet, its antigen is unknown.

Sequenced sample: blood. The J gene is TRBJ1-2, the V gene TRBV28; maybe TRBD1 (6 bases). The source of this sequence is a young man with Graves' ophthalmopathy. CDR3 in amino acids: CASSGGRGRGYTF. For the CDR3, the DNA is TGTGCCAGCAGTGGGGGGCGAGGCCGTGGCTACACCTTC.